One TCR beta chain is described in this entry. What it binds is not known. Healthy donors of bone marrow made up the group. The V gene's germline CDR1 is MDHEN and CDR2 SYDVKM. The CDR3 has 15 amino acids. V gave up 5 bases and J gave up 5 bases; unmatched junction bases: 8. This specimen comes from a study of cytomegalovirus exposure and HLA in healthy donors. Study-level results: Later genetic work tied a missense DCLRE1C variant to beta-chain V and J trimming. Per a prior analysis, the majority of TCR beta V segments were productive roughly 90% or roughly 30% of the time.

This PCR relied on a set of 60 Vbeta primers and 13 Jbeta primers. Some clones are missing from TCRdb's copy, which holds only in-frame ones; the method was immunoSEQ multiplex PCR. This sample yields over 85,000 clones, of which around 68% are seen a single time; over 0.95% belongs to the top ten. Material for sequencing was PBMCs. The source of this sequence is a female donor in good health and CMV-seronegative. The J gene is TRBJ2-3, the V gene TRBV28; 9 nucleotides agree with TRBD1. CDR3 loop: CASSNLGQGIDTQYF. CDR3 coding DNA: TGTGCCAGCAGTAATCTGGGACAGGGAATAGATACGCAGTATTTT.